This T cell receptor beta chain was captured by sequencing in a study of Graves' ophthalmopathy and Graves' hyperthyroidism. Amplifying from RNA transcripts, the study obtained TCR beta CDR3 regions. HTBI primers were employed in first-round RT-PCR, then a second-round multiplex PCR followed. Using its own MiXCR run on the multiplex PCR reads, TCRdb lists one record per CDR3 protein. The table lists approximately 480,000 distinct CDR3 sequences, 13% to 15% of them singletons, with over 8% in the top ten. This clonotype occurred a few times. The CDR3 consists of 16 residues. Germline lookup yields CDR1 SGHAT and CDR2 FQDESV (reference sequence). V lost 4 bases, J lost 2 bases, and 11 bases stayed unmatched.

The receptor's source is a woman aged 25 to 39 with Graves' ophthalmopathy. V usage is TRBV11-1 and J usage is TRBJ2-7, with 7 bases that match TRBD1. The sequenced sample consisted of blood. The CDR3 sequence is CASSSPHRGPTYEQYF. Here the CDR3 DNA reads TGTGCCAGCAGCTCCCCGCACAGGGGCCCCACCTACGAGCAGTACTTC.